A single sample gave rise to the 7 T cell receptor beta chains below, sequenced in a study of long-term antiretroviral therapy in people with HIV. Assay version v3.0 of immunoSEQ was used, and it was run at survey level. Using immunoSEQ multiplex PCR, the repertoire was profiled, and TCRdb retains in-frame clones only, with some absent. The sample holds 20,000 to 25,000 clones, 80% to 85% seen once. Material: unsorted PBMCs, obtained 0.1 years before starting antiretroviral therapy. The origin of the receptors is a man aged 40-55 years with HIV.

The chain links TRBV4-1 to TRBJ1-1, with D possibly being TRBD1 (5 bases). Germline CDR1 MGHRA, CDR2 YSYEKL. The CDR3 length is 15 residues. Trimming shortened V by 5 bases and J by 4 bases, and 17 bases separated the two germline ends. CDR3 amino acids: CASSGLGEEFTEAFF. CDR3 DNA sequence: TGCGCCAGCAGCGGATTAGGGGAAGAGTTCACTGAAGCTTTCTTT.

V is TRBV29-1 and J is TRBJ1-2; D uncertain. V was shortened by 1 base and J by 0 bases, with 9 bases between the two germline ends. The germline CDR1 and CDR2 sequences are SQVTM and ANQGSEA. The length of the CDR3 is 14 residues. For the CDR3, the DNA is TGCAGCGTTGAAGGCAGGTTCTCTAACTATGGCTACACCTTC. It specifies CSVEGRFSNYGYTF.

This rearrangement joins TRBV29-1 to TRBJ1-1; 7 bases map to TRBD1. The germline gives CDR1 SQVTM, CDR2 ANQGSEA. The ends lost 0 bases at V and 3 bases at J; junction bases unmatched: 4. The CDR3 is 14 residues long. CDR3: CSVEERQGDTEAFF. CDR3 bases: TGCAGCGTTGAAGAACGCCAGGGGGACACTGAAGCTTTCTTT.

V is TRBV29-1 and J is TRBJ2-1; TRBD2 might be the D (5 bases). Trimming pared 4 bases from V and 0 bases from J, leaving 10 bases between. This CDR3 region has 14 residues. Germline CDR1 and CDR2: SQVTM and ANQGSEA. The DNA for the CDR3 is TGCAGCGTTGTGAGGGTCACCTCCTACAATGAGCAGTTCTTC. It specifies CSVVRVTSYNEQFF.

V gene TRBV18 combines with J gene TRBJ1-2, with D maybe TRBD1 (5 bases). Trimming shortened V by 8 bases and J by 4 bases, and 14 bases separated the two germline ends. Germline CDR1 is KGHSH and CDR2 is LQKENI. CDR3 length: 13 residues. This chain's CDR3 is CASRLGDGYGYTF. CDR3 nucleotide sequence: TGTGCCAGCCGCCTAGGGGATGGCTATGGCTACACCTTC.

The chain carries TRBV28 and TRBJ2-7, with 12 bases aligning to TRBD2. V shed 10 bases, J shed 7 bases, and the junction held 14 bases outside the gene matches. Germline V gene data show CDR1 as MDHEN and CDR2 as SYDVKM. The CDR3 covers 15 residues. DNA for the CDR3: TGTGCCATTACACAAGCTAGCGGGGGGGCAAGGGAGCAGTACTTC. Translation gives CAITQASGGAREQYF.

The rearrangement joins TRBV10-3 to TRBJ2-1, with D uncertain. The CDR3 runs 12 residues. The V gene's germline CDR1 is ENHRY and CDR2 SYGVKD. V gave up 7 bases and J gave up 0 bases, with 4 bases separating them. CDR3 in DNA: TGTGCCATCAAAGACTCCTACAATGAGCAGTTCTTC. Its translation: CAIKDSYNEQFF.